This TCR beta chain emerged from a study of blood T cell repertoires in COVID-19. Study as a whole: PBMCs, B-cell-depleted T cells, or T cells provided the cDNA or gDNA that made up the material.

This clone was seen a few times. This CDR3 comprises 15 residues. TCRdb keeps only in-frame clones here, not all; method: immunoSEQ multiplex PCR. The data hold under 250,000 clones, with approximately 80% observed a single time. The sample comprised PBMCs or T cells enriched from blood (not recorded which). The gene calls are TRBV21-1 and TRBJ2-3; the table's D call, TRBD1, was not checked against the DNA. TRBV21-1 is listed as a pseudogene. The TCR was taken from a man aged 55 to 70 who had recovered from COVID-19. The CDR3 DNA reads TGTGCCAGCAGCAAAAAGCAGGGAAGCACAGATACGCAGTATTTT. Translation: CASSKKQGSTDTQYF.